A single sample gave rise to the 13 T cell receptor beta chains below, sequenced in a study of blood T cells in healthy people across ages. With a J-beta primer mix and a sample-barcoded 5' primer, a second PCR ran about 7 to 12 cycles. MiXCR was run by TCRdb on the 5' RACE reads, yielding one entry per CDR3 protein. This repertoire shows 450,000 to 600,000 distinct CDR3 sequences, roughly a quarter found once; its top ten account for approximately 3.7%. The sample was also reused in another study, on T cells of mothers and their children.

Sequenced sample: blood. The receptors derive from a boy under 10 years old in good health.

The rearrangement joins TRBV6-5 to TRBJ2-2; 9 bases agree with TRBD2. The germline V gene has CDR1 MNHEY and CDR2 SVGAGI. This CDR3 region has 18 residues. V lost 4 bases, J lost 6 bases, and 15 bases stayed unmatched. This chain's CDR3 is CASSFVLMRGGSPGELFF. The CDR3 DNA is TGTGCCAGCAGTTTTGTACTAATGCGGGGGGGCTCTCCCGGGGAGCTGTTTTTT.

The chain has TRBV20-1 and TRBJ2-5; 8 nucleotides align to TRBD2. The J segment lost 6 bases and the V segment lost 0 bases, leaving 3 bases of the junction unmatched. CDR1 and CDR2 from the germline V gene are DFQATT and SNEGSKA (reference sequence). CDR3 length: 13 amino acids. Here the CDR3 reads CSARDLSGKTQYF. CDR3 in DNA: TGCAGTGCTAGAGACCTTAGCGGGAAGACCCAGTACTTC.

This clonotype was observed a handful of times. The chain links TRBV5-1 to TRBJ2-5; D is ambiguous. Germline V lookup: CDR1 SGHRS, CDR2 YFSETQ. The V end lost 1 base, the J end lost 6 bases, and 4 bases lay between the germline ends. The CDR3 runs 11 residues. DNA of the CDR3: TGCGCCAGCAGCTTGACGAAGACCCAGTACTTC. Residues: CASSLTKTQYF.

This sequence joins TRBV30 and TRBJ1-4; D not resolved. Germline V gene sequence: CDR1 GTSNPN, CDR2 SVGIG (reference sequence). V dropped 1 base and J dropped 8 bases, with 8 bases sitting between them. This CDR3 is built from 12 residues. This CDR3 is CAWSARGEKLFF. The CDR3 DNA reads TGTGCCTGGAGTGCTCGGGGAGAAAAACTGTTTTTT.

This clonotype was observed once. This chain connects TRBV6-1 to TRBJ2-1; D ambiguous. V was shortened by 0 bases and J by 8 bases, with 23 bases between the two germline ends. The CDR3 spans 18 residues. From germline, CDR1 is MNHNS and CDR2 SASEGT. The CDR3 region is CASSEARERVGIFHEQFF. DNA of the CDR3: TGTGCCAGCAGTGAAGCGCGAGAGAGAGTAGGGATATTCCATGAGCAGTTCTTC.

The J gene is TRBJ2-3, the V gene TRBV24-1, with D unresolved. Germline V gives CDR1 KGHDR, CDR2 SFDVKD. This CDR3 spans 13 amino acids. Trimming pared 5 bases from V and 2 bases from J, leaving 7 bases between. CDR3 bases: TGTGCCACCAGTGGTAGTAACACAGATACGCAGTATTTT. Protein product: CATSGSNTDTQYF.

This clonotype has a handful of counts. The chain couples TRBV2 to TRBJ2-5; D not certain. Per germline, CDR1 SNHLY and CDR2 FYNNEI. The CDR3 consists of 13 residues. Trimming shortened V by 7 bases and J by 1 base, and 10 bases separated the two germline ends. For the CDR3, the DNA is TGTGCCAGCAATCGAGACGGCCAAGAGACCCAGTACTTC. Residues: CASNRDGQETQYF.

The gene calls are TRBV6-6 and TRBJ2-1, with unresolved D. The V gene lost 2 bases and the J gene lost 0 bases, with 8 bases spanning the gap. Germline V gene sequence: CDR1 MNHNY, CDR2 SVGAGI (reference sequence). CDR3 length: 15 amino acids. This CDR3 is CASSYLLSSYNEQFF. CDR3 nucleotides: TGTGCCAGCAGTTACCTACTGAGCTCCTACAATGAGCAGTTCTTC.

The rearrangement uses TRBV7-9 and TRBJ2-5, with D possibly matching TRBD1 (5 bases). Trimming removed 4 bases at V and 3 bases at J, with 12 bases between. The CDR3 spans 14 residues. Germline lookup yields CDR1 SEHNR and CDR2 FQNEAQ (reference sequence). The DNA for the CDR3 is TGTGCCAGCAGCTCCTCCAGGGAAAAAGAGACCCAGTACTTC. Translating gives CASSSSREKETQYF.

The CDR3 is CASSLWSSGGASAETQYF. CDR3 bases: TGCGCCAGCAGCTTGTGGTCTAGCGGGGGGGCCTCCGCCGAGACCCAGTACTTC. V and J are TRBV5-1 and TRBJ2-5; 12 bases align to TRBD2. The CDR3 is 18 residues long. CDR1 SGHRS and CDR2 YFSETQ come from the germline V gene. The J segment lost 5 bases and the V segment lost 1 base, leaving 12 bases of the junction unmatched.

The CDR3 coding sequence is TGCAGTGCCACCCCCTGGGGGGGACGGGATACGCAGTATTTT. This sequence encodes CSATPWGGRDTQYF. The V call is TRBV20-1, the J call TRBJ2-3; 7 positions agree with TRBD2. The CDR3 loop spans 14 amino acids. The J segment lost 6 bases and the V segment lost 6 bases, leaving 12 bases of the junction unmatched. In germline, CDR1 is DFQATT, CDR2 SNEGSKA (reference sequence).

The chain carries TRBV12-3 or TRBV12-4 and TRBJ1-4; D not certain. The CDR3 has 13 amino acids. V shed 3 bases and J shed 8 bases, with 10 bases lying between them. This CDR3 reads CASSLLGDEKLFF. CDR3 nucleotides: TGTGCCAGCAGTTTGCTTGGTGACGAAAAACTGTTTTTT.

The table lists this clonotype with a few counts. The chain combines TRBV7-9 with TRBJ2-1; D tentatively reads TRBD1 or TRBD2 (5 bases each). Germline CDR1 and CDR2: SEHNR and FQNEAQ (reference sequence). Trimming stripped 5 bases from V and 3 bases from J, with 17 bases between. This CDR3 region has 16 residues. CDR3 DNA: TGTGCCAGCAGCCGTCTTGAGGGTAGGGGCTACAATGAGCAGTTCTTC. The encoded protein is CASSRLEGRGYNEQFF.